The rows below give T cell receptor beta chains drawn from one sample of a study of blood T cell repertoires in COVID-19. Only in-frame clones appear in the TCRdb table, and some are missing; sequencing was by immunoSEQ multiplex PCR. The data hold around 180,000 clones, with more than 70% observed a single time. Sequencing was carried out using peripheral blood. These receptors all come from a man aged 35 to 55 with active or convalescent COVID-19. Both conserved end residues are part of each CDR3. The D gene is left open where the match is weak. A clone size is listed for some rows: how often the clone was seen (once, few, many), or a class if it is expanded.

j_call d_call clone_size v_call cdr3_nt cdr3_aa
TRBJ2-3 TRBD1 NA TRBV6-5 TGTGCCAGCAGTACTGTGACAGGGTCCCCAGATACGCAGTATTTT CASSTVTGSPDTQYF
TRBJ1-6 NA NA TRBV11-2 TGTGCCAGCAGGGCCCAGGGGAGGGGCTCACCCCTCCACTTT CASRAQGRGSPLHF
TRBJ2-1 TRBD2 NA TRBV28 TGTGCCAGCAGTTTGCGGGGGATGGGGTTCTTC CASSLRGMGFF
TRBJ2-5 TRBD2 once TRBV10-2 TGCGCCAGCAGTGAGCGGTTTTGGGCTAGCGGGGAGACCCAGTACTTC CASSERFWASGETQYF
TRBJ1-2 NA NA TRBV7-9 TGTGCCAGCAGCGTGTCGCCCCCAACAGGGAACTATGGCTACACCTTC CASSVSPPTGNYGYTF
TRBJ1-1 TRBD1 NA TRBV6-5 TGTGCCAGCAGTTACTCGATAACAGGGGGTGGTTCTGAAGCTTTCTTT CASSYSITGGGSEAFF
TRBJ1-2 NA NA TRBV25-1 TGTGCCAGCAGTCGGAACAGTAACTATGGCTACACCTTC CASSRNSNYGYTF
TRBJ1-2 NA NA TRBV7-2 TGTGCCAGCAGCTTAAATCCCCCGACAGTTCCTTCGAACTATGGCTACACCTTC CASSLNPPTVPSNYGYTF
TRBJ1-1 NA NA TRBV5-1 TGCGCCAGCAGCTTTTCAGACATGAACACTGAAGCTTTCTTT CASSFSDMNTEAFF
TRBJ1-3 TRBD1 once TRBV7-3 TGTGCCAGCAGCACGCGACAGGGGTCTTCTGGAAACACCATATATTTT CASSTRQGSSGNTIYF
TRBJ1-2 TRBD1 NA TRBV6-2/TRBV6-3 TGTGCCAGCAGTCAGATCACCGGGACAGGGGGTTTCGGCTACACCTTC CASSQITGTGGFGYTF
TRBJ1-5 NA few TRBV5-4 TGTGCCAGCAGCGTTTCAGGGGATCAGCCCCAGCATTTT CASSVSGDQPQHF
TRBJ1-1 NA few TRBV28 TGTGCCAGCACCACGAGAATGAACACTGAAGCTTTCTTT CASTTRMNTEAFF
TRBJ2-5 TRBD2 NA TRBV5-5 TGTGCCAGCAGCTTGGGAGCTAGCGGCCAAGAGACCCAGTACTTC CASSLGASGQETQYF
TRBJ2-7 NA NA TRBV5-5 TGTGCCAGCAGCTTGACAGGCCAAACCTACGAGCAGTACTTC CASSLTGQTYEQYF
TRBJ1-6 NA NA TRBV28 TGTGCCAGCACGTGGGGGGGGCCGGTTAGTTTACCCCTCCACTTT CASTWGGPVSLPLHF
TRBJ1-5 NA few TRBV19 TGTGCCAGTACCTCCAGGGGAATTCAAAGCAATCAGCCCCAGCATTTT CASTSRGIQSNQPQHF
TRBJ1-4 NA once TRBV7-8 TGTGCCAGCACCCGAGGACATAGGGGTGAAAAACTGTTTTTT CASTRGHRGEKLFF
TRBJ2-1 NA NA TRBV19 TGTGCCAGTAGTACTTCCGGGGGGCCATTTGCCTCCTACAATGAGCAGTTCTTC CASSTSGGPFASYNEQFF
TRBJ2-5 NA NA TRBV11-1 TGTGCCAGCAGTAAAGGGGTAGGGTGGCCTCAAGAGACCCAGTACTTC CASSKGVGWPQETQYF
TRBJ1-4 NA NA TRBV5-6 TGTGCCAGTCGGGAGGAGTCGACAACTAATGAAAAACTGTTTTTT CASREESTTNEKLFF
TRBJ1-5 TRBD1 NA TRBV28 TGTGCCAGCAGAGAAACAGGGGGTAGTCAGCCCCAGCATTTT CASRETGGSQPQHF
TRBJ1-5 NA NA TRBV6-2/TRBV6-3 TGTGCCAGCAGCGGACAGTATCAGCCCCAGCATTTT CASSGQYQPQHF
TRBJ2-5 NA NA TRBV29-1 TGCAGCGTAGGCGGACAGCCCCAAGAGACCCAGTACTTC CSVGGQPQETQYF
TRBJ1-4 TRBD1 NA TRBV9 TGTGCCAGCACCCAGGGGGCAACTAATGAAAAACTGTTTTTT CASTQGATNEKLFF
TRBJ2-7 NA NA TRBV5-6 TGTGCCAGCAGCTTTGTATTTCTGGACAGAGCTTACGAGCAGTACTTC CASSFVFLDRAYEQYF
TRBJ2-1 NA NA TRBV6-2/TRBV6-3 TGTGCCAGCAGTTACTCGAGAGCGGAGTCCTACAATGAGCAGTTCTTC CASSYSRAESYNEQFF
TRBJ1-1 NA NA TRBV18 TGTGCCAGCTCACCAGGGAGGGGTGGGATGAACACTGAAGCTTTCTTT CASSPGRGGMNTEAFF
TRBJ2-5 NA NA TRBV29-1 TGCAGCGTGGCAGGGGACTATAGGTCAATGGAGACCCAGTACTTC CSVAGDYRSMETQYF
TRBJ1-5 NA NA TRBV6-1 TGTGCCAGCAGTGAACGGGACATTGGAAATAGGCAGCCCCAGCATTTT CASSERDIGNRQPQHF
TRBJ1-2 TRBD1 NA TRBV30 TGTGCCTGGAGTCCACCGGACAGGACTACGGGGGGCTACACCTTC CAWSPPDRTTGGYTF
TRBJ2-2 NA NA TRBV10-1 TGCGCCAGCAGTGAGTCAGCCGGGGACACCGGGGAGCTGTTTTTT CASSESAGDTGELFF
TRBJ2-2 NA NA TRBV27 TGTGCCAGCAGTTTAGAGCGGTTGACCGGGGAGCTGTTTTTT CASSLERLTGELFF
TRBJ2-1 TRBD1 once TRBV29-1 TGCAGCGCTGGGGCAGGGACAGGGCTCAATGAGCAGTTCTTC CSAGAGTGLNEQFF
TRBJ2-1 NA NA TRBV3-1/TRBV3-2 TGTGCCAGCAGCCGGTCGGGGGTTTACAATGAGCAGTTCTTC CASSRSGVYNEQFF
TRBJ2-3 NA few TRBV5-1 TGCGCCAGCAGCTTGGGGTCGGGGGCAGATACGCAGTATTTT CASSLGSGADTQYF
TRBJ2-1 NA NA TRBV5-6 TGTGCCAGCAGCTTGCGAGGCGGGGCGCAGGGAGCGTATGAGCAGTTCTTC CASSLRGGAQGAYEQFF
TRBJ1-6 NA NA TRBV7-9 TGTGCCAGCAGCCGGGGCGGGCAGGGGAGCTCCTATAATTCACCCCTCCACTTT CASSRGGQGSSYNSPLHF
TRBJ2-5 NA NA TRBV5-6 TGTGCCAGCAGCAAGGACATGTTCCAAGAGACCCAGTACTTC CASSKDMFQETQYF
TRBJ2-7 TRBD2 NA TRBV10-2 TGCGCCAGCTGGCTTCGCGGGGGATCCTACGAGCAGTACTTC CASWLRGGSYEQYF
TRBJ2-5 NA NA TRBV5-4 TGTGCCAGCAGCGCCCGGGACACCCGGCCAGGGGAGACCCAGTACTTC CASSARDTRPGETQYF
TRBJ2-3 NA NA TRBV9 TGTGCCAGCAGCGTAAAAGCGAGAGACACAGATACGCAGTATTTT CASSVKARDTDTQYF
TRBJ1-1 NA NA TRBV6-5 TGTGCCAGCAGTTACGACACGATGATGAACACTGAAGCTTTCTTT CASSYDTMMNTEAFF
TRBJ1-2 TRBD1 NA TRBV28 TGTGCCAGCAGATCCCCGGGACAGTATGGCTACACCTTC CASRSPGQYGYTF
TRBJ1-6 NA NA TRBV27 TGTGCCAGCAGAATGAGGGGGACCTATAATTCACCCCTCCACTTT CASRMRGTYNSPLHF
TRBJ2-3 TRBD1 NA TRBV6-5 TGTGCCAGCGGTCCGACAGGGGCGAGCACAGATACGCAGTATTTT CASGPTGASTDTQYF
TRBJ1-2 NA once TRBV19 TGTGCCACCGCGCCCCAACAGAACTATGGCTACACCTTC CATAPQQNYGYTF
TRBJ2-5 NA NA TRBV7-9 TGTGCCAGCAGCCCCTCGGGGACCCAGTACTTC CASSPSGTQYF
TRBJ2-2 NA NA TRBV28 TGTGCCAGCGGATCGACAGGTGGCAACACCGGGGAGCTGTTTTTT CASGSTGGNTGELFF
TRBJ1-1 TRBD1 NA TRBV5-6 TGTGCCAGCAGCCGCCAGGGGGCGAACACTGAAGCTTTCTTT CASSRQGANTEAFF
TRBJ1-2 NA once TRBV9 TGTGCCAGCAGCGTAGATGAGGGCCTCTATGGCTACACCTTC CASSVDEGLYGYTF
TRBJ1-1 TRBD1 NA TRBV10-3 TGTGCCATCAGCGCCACAGGGGGAGTGAACACTGAAGCTTTCTTT CAISATGGVNTEAFF
TRBJ2-2 TRBD1 NA TRBV6-5 TGTGCCAGCAGTTCAACAGGGGGAAAGAACACCGGGGAGCTGTTTTTT CASSSTGGKNTGELFF